This T cell receptor (beta chain) appears in the sequencing data of a study of T cell responses to AZD1222 COVID-19 vaccine. Germline loops: CDR1 MDHEN, CDR2 SYDVKM. The CDR3 totals 15 residues. Between the trimmed V and J ends, which lost 2 bases and 0 bases, there was a span of 10 bases. Clones were read by immunoSEQ multiplex PCR, and TCRdb kept only the in-frame ones, dropping some. The sample carries 55,000 to 60,000 clones, around 85% recorded once. The gene calls are TRBV28 and TRBJ1-1; D call uncertain. This TCR was recovered from an adult in good health. Sequencing used peripheral blood, obtained on day 0 of MenACWY control vaccination. The CDR3 sequence: CASSLLVGLNTEAFF. As DNA, the CDR3 is TGTGCCAGCAGTTTACTGGTAGGCCTGAACACTGAAGCTTTCTTT.